These 17 T cell receptor beta chains were sequenced from one sample in a study of radiotherapy plus CTLA-4 blockade in lung cancer. Assay used: immunoSEQ multiplex PCR; TCRdb lists only in-frame clones, some missing. The repertoire holds approximately 60,000 clones, with approximately 75% as singletons. The sequencing here drew on peripheral blood, taken from a patient treated with radiotherapy plus ipilimumab. These receptors originate from a human donor with non-small cell lung cancer who had a complete response to radiotherapy plus ipilimumab.

The chain combines TRBV16 with TRBJ1-4; D not resolved. The CDR3 length is 16 residues. Trimming stripped 4 bases from V and 3 bases from J, with 15 bases between. Germline CDR1 reads KGHSY; CDR2 reads FQNENV. CDR3 nucleotide sequence: TGTGCCAGCAGCCCTACGACGGACGGATCTAATGAAAAACTGTTTTTT. It yields the protein CASSPTTDGSNEKLFF.

This rearrangement joins TRBV30 to TRBJ2-7; D not certain. The V gene lost 0 bases and the J gene lost 3 bases, with 18 bases spanning the gap. In germline, CDR1 is GTSNPN, CDR2 SVGIG (reference sequence). The CDR3 sequence is 16 residues long. The CDR3 reads CAWSVGQAPTFYEQYF. In DNA form, the CDR3 reads TGTGCCTGGAGTGTAGGCCAGGCCCCGACCTTCTACGAGCAGTACTTC.

The V gene is TRBV30, the J gene TRBJ2-3, with D maybe TRBD2 (5 bases). The CDR3 spans 13 residues. V gave up 5 bases and J gave up 7 bases, with 16 bases separating them. In germline, CDR1 is GTSNPN, CDR2 SVGIG (reference sequence). Here the CDR3 DNA reads TGTGCCTGGTCCACGGGGAGTAAAAATACGCAGTATTTT. Amino acid sequence: CAWSTGSKNTQYF.

The chain employs TRBV14 and TRBJ1-2; no definite D call. The V gene's germline CDR1 is SGHDN and CDR2 FVKESK. With 0 bases removed from V and 4 bases from J, the gap between germline ends came to 9 bases. CDR3 size: 14 residues. CDR3 nucleotide sequence: TGTGCCAGCAGCCAAGAACGCGCCGGCTATGGCTACACCTTC. Translated: CASSQERAGYGYTF.

V and J are TRBV6-5 and TRBJ2-7; no clear D. Germline CDR1 MNHEY, CDR2 SVGAGI. The CDR3 has 11 amino acids. The V end was cut by 2 bases, the J end by 2 bases, with 1 base between. The CDR3 sequence is CASSYTYEQYF. CDR3 in DNA: TGTGCCAGCAGTTACACCTACGAGCAGTACTTC.

The chain is built from TRBV5-1 and TRBJ2-2; tentatively, D is TRBD1 or TRBD2 (5 bases each). The V gene lost 4 bases and the J gene lost 6 bases, with 16 bases spanning the gap. The length of the CDR3 is 15 residues. The germline CDR1 and CDR2 sequences are SGHRS and YFSETQ. This CDR3 reads CASSPDTRESGELFF. The CDR3 bases are TGCGCCAGCAGCCCGGACACGAGGGAGTCCGGGGAGCTGTTTTTT.

This clone was counted a single time. The chain carries TRBV27 and TRBJ1-1; 10 nucleotides match TRBD1. V lost 4 bases and J lost 6; bases outside the gene matches: 11. This CDR3 has 16 amino acids. Germline V gene lookup returns CDR1 MNHEY and CDR2 SMNVEV (reference sequence). CDR3 bases: TGTGCCAGCAGTTGGGACGGGACAGGGGTTTTGCCTGAAGCTTTCTTT. Its protein is CASSWDGTGVLPEAFF.

The rearrangement links TRBV7-2 to TRBJ2-7; 10 nucleotides agree with TRBD2. This CDR3 region has 15 residues. Germline V CDR1 and CDR2: SGHTA, FQGNSA. With V trimmed by 5 bases and J by 2 bases, 6 bases remained unmatched. The CDR3 here is CASSQTSGIPYEQYV. CDR3 DNA: TGTGCCAGCAGCCAAACTAGCGGGATCCCCTACGAGCAGTACGTC.

This chain uses TRBV15 with TRBJ2-5; D uncertain. Germline V gives CDR1 LNHNV, CDR2 YYDKDF (reference sequence). CDR3 size: 15 residues. Trimming took off 0 bases at V and 3 bases at J, with 11 bases between the two ends. The CDR3, as DNA: TGTGCCACCAGCAGAGATCCGGGTCGTGAAGAGACCCAGTACTTC. Translating it yields CATSRDPGREETQYF.

The genes are TRBV7-8 and TRBJ2-1; tentatively, D is TRBD2 (6 bases). The CDR3 is made up of 16 amino acids. Trimming stripped 6 bases from V and 0 bases from J, with 15 bases between. Germline values: CDR1 SGHVS, CDR2 FQNEAQ. The CDR3 region is CASRGGEGSSYNEQFF. The CDR3 nucleotides read TGTGCCAGCAGGGGAGGTGAGGGGAGCTCCTACAATGAGCAGTTCTTC.

The gene calls are TRBV28 and TRBJ1-5; 9 positions match TRBD1. The CDR3 has 18 residues. V shed 7 bases, J shed 4 bases, and the junction held 17 bases outside the gene matches. Germline V gene sequence: CDR1 MDHEN, CDR2 SYDVKM. The CDR3 coding sequence is TGTGCCAGCAATCCCGCAAATGGAGCCGGGACAGGGAATCAGCCCCAGCATTTT. Translation gives CASNPANGAGTGNQPQHF.

The chain uses TRBV5-1 and TRBJ1-2; 12 positions match TRBD1. The CDR3 has 17 residues. The germline V gene encodes CDR1 SGHRS and CDR2 YFSETQ. Trimming at V came to 4 bases and at J to 5 bases, leaving 12 bases not matched to a gene. CDR3 nucleotide sequence: TGCGCCAGCAGCCTCGAGGGGACAGGGGGCTTTGGGTATGGCTACACCTTC. Its translation is CASSLEGTGGFGYGYTF.

The rearrangement joins TRBV5-4 to TRBJ2-7; 7 bases agree with TRBD1. The CDR3 is made up of 14 amino acids. CDR1 is SGHNT, CDR2 YYREEE, per germline (reference sequence). The V and J ends lost 2 bases and 3 bases, in that order; junction bases with no gene match: 5. CDR3: CASSFGQARYEQYF. The CDR3 region has the DNA TGTGCCAGCAGCTTCGGACAGGCCCGCTACGAGCAGTACTTC.

V and J are TRBV9 and TRBJ1-3; the D is unclear. V was clipped by 3 bases and J by 0 bases, with 16 bases between them. The germline gives CDR1 SGDLS, CDR2 YYNGEE. The CDR3 runs 17 residues. CDR3 in DNA: TGTGCCAGCAGCGCGCGGTCCCTCTCTAGCTCTGGAAACACCATATATTTT. Its translation: CASSARSLSSSGNTIYF.

The V gene is TRBV11-3, the J gene TRBJ2-2; 9 bases map to TRBD1. V gave up 5 bases and J gave up 6 bases; unmatched junction bases: 7. Germline assignment: CDR1 SGHNT and CDR2 YENEEA. CDR3 length: 15 amino acids. The CDR3 loop is CASSHGQGLPGELFF. The CDR3 DNA sequence: TGTGCCAGCAGCCATGGACAGGGGCTCCCCGGGGAGCTGTTTTTT.

In this sample, this clone turned up once. The chain links TRBV27 to TRBJ2-1, with 7 bases matching TRBD1. This CDR3 contains 17 residues. CDR1 and CDR2 (germline): MNHEY, SMNVEV (reference sequence). V was pared by 2 bases and J by 5 bases, with 12 bases of the junction left unmatched. The CDR3 reads CASSLRITNTGDNEQFF. Written as DNA, the CDR3 is TGTGCCAGCAGTTTACGAATTACCAACACAGGGGACAATGAGCAGTTCTTC.

CDR3 in amino acids: CASLLRGGFQEQYF. CDR3 coding DNA: TGTGCCAGCTTATTGCGCGGGGGCTTTCAGGAGCAGTACTTC. The chain employs TRBV7-8 and TRBJ2-7; D is possibly TRBD2 (7 bases). V gave up 8 bases and J gave up 7 bases, with 21 bases separating them. Per the germline V gene, CDR1 is SGHVS and CDR2 is FQNEAQ. CDR3 length: 14 residues.